The clone carrying this T cell receptor beta chain was detected a few times. The antigen is undetermined. The beta constant-region primer was an equimolar mix of two oligonucleotides covering TRBC1 and TRBC2. Nested alpha and beta constant-region primers with the SP2 primer drove four PCR rounds on ligated cDNA. TCRdb processed the UMI-ligation and nested PCR reads anew with MiXCR; each CDR3 protein has one entry. This repertoire shows more than 95,000 distinct CDR3 sequences, approximately 14% found once; its top ten account for approximately 2.6%. Germline assignment: CDR1 ENHRY and CDR2 SYGVKD. The CDR3 covers 15 residues. The V end was cut by 0 bases, the J end by 3 bases, with 10 bases between. The data belong to a study of naive and memory T cell subsets. Points from the study as a whole: Naive repertoires, especially CD8, held a few larger clonotypes, possibly memory cells re-expressing CD45RA.

The sequencing input was naive CD8+ T cells from blood. The chain combines TRBV10-3 with TRBJ2-3; D gene unclear. This TCR came from a human donor in good health. The CDR3 sequence is CAISESQVGTDTQYF. In DNA, the CDR3 is TGTGCCATCAGTGAGTCCCAAGTGGGGACAGATACGCAGTATTTT.